This passage covers 21 T cell receptor beta chains from one sample sequenced in a study of primary melanoma T cells and metastatic recurrence. Profiling relied on immunoSEQ multiplex PCR, and the TCRdb table lists in-frame clones only, not all of them. The sample lists just under 800 clones, roughly four fifths seen once, with approximately 15% in the top ten. Sequencing input: melanoma tumor tissue. Receptor source: a human donor with melanoma.

CDR3 protein: CASSENRYSPLHF. In DNA, the CDR3 is TGTGCCAGCAGTGAGAACAGATATTCACCCCTCCACTTT. The rearrangement links TRBV6-8 to TRBJ1-6; D gene uncertain. The ends were cut back, 5 bases at V and 8 bases at J, with 10 bases in the middle. The CDR3 is 13 residues long. Per the germline V gene, CDR1 is MNHGY and CDR2 is SAAAGT.

The rearrangement links TRBV11-3 to TRBJ2-3; 8 nucleotides match TRBD2. The V gene's germline CDR1 is SGHNT and CDR2 YENEEA. V was clipped by 2 bases and J by 0 bases; unmatched bases: 13. The CDR3 has 19 residues. CDR3 loop: CASSLFGLAGLTSTDTQYF. The CDR3 coding sequence is TGTGCCAGCAGCTTATTCGGGCTAGCGGGCCTTACTAGCACAGATACGCAGTATTTT.

V and J are TRBV28 and TRBJ2-1; D might be TRBD1 (5 bases). The germline gives CDR1 MDHEN, CDR2 SYDVKM. V was clipped by 6 bases and J by 3 bases, with 21 bases between them. The CDR3 consists of 17 residues. CDR3 sequence reads: CASRNLKGQGSYNEQFF. CDR3 in DNA: TGTGCCAGCAGAAATCTCAAGGGGCAGGGCAGCTACAATGAGCAGTTCTTC.

The chain joins TRBV6-8 to TRBJ2-7; D uncertain. V lost 4 bases, J lost 3 bases, and 16 bases lay in between. The CDR3 is 15 amino acids. The germline V gene has CDR1 MNHGY and CDR2 SAAAGT. This CDR3 reads CASSSGRRPFYEQYF. CDR3 coding DNA: TGTGCCAGCAGTTCCGGACGCAGGCCTTTCTACGAGCAGTACTTC.

The CDR3 bases are TGCAGCGCAGGAACAGGGCTACAAGAGACCCAGTACTTC. The encoded protein is CSAGTGLQETQYF. The chain couples TRBV29-1 to TRBJ2-5, with a weak D call TRBD1 (6 bases). This CDR3 comprises 13 residues. V lost 7 bases to trimming and J lost 2 bases, with 14 bases between them. Germline V gene data show CDR1 as SQVTM and CDR2 as ANQGSEA.

This clone was picked up one time. The genes are TRBV11-3 and TRBJ2-7; 7 bases are a match to TRBD2. V dropped 4 bases and J dropped 5; count of bases not matched to a gene: 8. The CDR3 covers 14 residues. Looked up from germline, CDR1 is SGHNT and CDR2 is YENEEA. This CDR3 reads CASSSLAERNEQYF. The CDR3 bases are TGTGCCAGCAGCTCTCTAGCGGAACGAAACGAGCAGTACTTC.

The chain employs TRBV7-2 and TRBJ1-1; maybe TRBD1 (5 bases). This CDR3 is 13 amino acids long. Germline V gives CDR1 SGHTA, CDR2 FQGNSA. V lost 5 bases and J lost 1, with 8 bases in between. CDR3 DNA: TGTGCCAGCAGCGCAGGGTGGAACACTGAAGCTTTCTTT. It yields the protein CASSAGWNTEAFF.

This sequence joins TRBV5-1 and TRBJ2-1; 8 bases align to TRBD1. There are 17 residues in the CDR3. V lost 2 bases, J lost 9 bases, and 16 bases stayed unmatched. CDR1 SGHRS and CDR2 YFSETQ come from the germline V gene. The CDR3 DNA reads as TGCGCCAGCAGCTTAGGCCTTTTCCGGACAGGGAAGATTGAGCAGTTCTTC. The encoded protein is CASSLGLFRTGKIEQFF.

The chain couples TRBV6-8 to TRBJ2-1; 10 nucleotides agree with TRBD2. V trimming: 5 bases; J trimming: 0 bases; junction bases outside the gene matches: 16. The CDR3 sequence is 20 residues long. The germline V gene has CDR1 MNHGY and CDR2 SAAAGT. The CDR3 DNA follows: TGTGCCAGCAGTGACCAAGCGGGAGGGCCCCTGGGGTACTCCTACAATGAGCAGTTCTTC. Its translation is CASSDQAGGPLGYSYNEQFF.

This sequence joins TRBV5-1 and TRBJ2-1; 12 bases map to TRBD2. V lost 4 bases to trimming and J lost 5 bases; unmatched junction nucleotides: 7. The CDR3 runs 16 residues. The germline V gene has CDR1 SGHRS and CDR2 YFSETQ. CDR3 in DNA: TGCGCCAGCAGCCCCCAACTAGCGGGGGGAAACAATGAGCAGTTCTTC. Its protein product is CASSPQLAGGNNEQFF.

Notes on this clone: An end of the junction does not agree with germline; a read error may underlie this. The chain joins TRBV6-4 to TRBJ2-1; TRBD1 might be the D (6 bases). Per germline, CDR1 MRHNA and CDR2 SNTAGT. The CDR3 consists of 16 residues. The DNA for the CDR3 is TGTGCCAGCAGTTACTCACGAGTAGGGGGCTACAATGAGCAGTTCTTC. As protein: CASSYSRVGGYNEQFF.

V gene TRBV11-3 combines with J gene TRBJ2-2; D is possibly TRBD2 (5 bases). This CDR3 region has 15 residues. Between the trimmed V and J ends, which lost 2 bases and 0 bases, there was a span of 7 bases. Germline V gene lookup returns CDR1 SGHNT and CDR2 YENEEA. This CDR3 reads CASSLSGTNTGELFF. The CDR3 region has the DNA TGTGCCAGCAGCTTAAGCGGCACGAACACCGGGGAGCTGTTTTTT.

This clone has just a few counts. The chain is built from TRBV6-8 and TRBJ1-5; D is perhaps TRBD1 (6 bases). The CDR3 spans 15 residues. Germline CDR1 MNHGY, CDR2 SAAAGT. Deletions cut 2 bases from V and 1 base from J, with 9 bases between. CDR3 bases: TGTGCCAGCAGTTACGACAGGCAAAGCAATCAGCCCCAGCATTTT. The encoded protein is CASSYDRQSNQPQHF.

V and J are TRBV12-5 and TRBJ2-7, with 9 bases lining up with TRBD1. The CDR3 has 13 amino acids. From germline, CDR1 is LGHNT and CDR2 FRNRAP. CDR3: CASNRQGVYEQYF. CDR3 nucleotides: TGTGCCAGCAACAGACAGGGGGTCTACGAGCAGTACTTC.

This chain connects TRBV29-1 to TRBJ1-3; D unclear. Germline CDR1 reads SQVTM; CDR2 reads ANQGSEA. The CDR3 runs 13 residues. The V and J ends lost 7 bases and 7 bases respectively, with 17 bases between them. The CDR3 sequence is CSGYYRTSNTIYF. The DNA for the CDR3 is TGCAGCGGTTACTACAGAACCAGTAACACCATATATTTT.

The V gene is TRBV28, the J gene TRBJ2-7, with D perhaps TRBD1 or TRBD2 (5 bases each). The germline V and J ends were trimmed by 6 bases and 5 bases, with 14 bases remaining between them. Germline lookup yields CDR1 MDHEN and CDR2 SYDVKM. This CDR3 has 13 amino acids. CDR3 bases: TGTGCCAGCAGCCTCCCCGGGACGGACGAGCAGTACTTC. It translates to CASSLPGTDEQYF.

The chain recombines TRBV6-8 with TRBJ1-2; 10 bases are shared with TRBD1. The CDR3 is 13 amino acids. With V trimmed by 7 bases and J by 7 bases, 6 bases remained unmatched. Germline V gene lookup returns CDR1 MNHGY and CDR2 SAAAGT. CDR3 sequence: CASTDRGRGGYTF. The CDR3 nucleotides read TGTGCCAGCACCGACAGGGGGCGTGGTGGCTACACCTTC.

About this clone: One end of the junction varies from germline; a read error may be responsible. The V gene is TRBV6-8, the J gene TRBJ2-7, with D unresolved. This CDR3 has 13 residues. The germline CDR1 and CDR2 sequences are MNHGY and SAAAGT. The DNA for the CDR3 is TGTGCCAGCAGTGATGGGCCGATCTACGAACAGTACTTC. Its protein is CASSDGPIYEQYF.

V gene TRBV19 combines with J gene TRBJ1-2; D remains unclear. Germline-derived CDR1 and CDR2 are LNHDA and SQIVND (reference sequence). The CDR3 is 12 residues long. V lost 2 bases and J 5 bases, leaving 6 bases between the germline ends. The CDR3 here is CASSISGYGYTF. Written as DNA, the CDR3 is TGTGCCAGTAGTATATCGGGTTATGGCTACACCTTC.

CDR3 amino acids: CASSFLPGSRYNTYEQYF. The CDR3 DNA is TGTGCCAGCAGCTTCCTACCAGGTAGTCGGTATAACACCTACGAGCAGTACTTC. This chain links TRBV11-3 with TRBJ2-7; no definite D call. Trimming pared 3 bases from V and 2 bases from J, leaving 23 bases between. Germline V gene sequence: CDR1 SGHNT, CDR2 YENEEA. There are 18 residues in the CDR3.

The chain links TRBV29-1 to TRBJ2-1; possibly TRBD2 for D (6 bases). CDR3 length: 12 amino acids. Germline V CDR1 and CDR2: SQVTM, ANQGSEA. V gave up 4 bases and J gave up 7 bases, with 11 bases separating them. DNA of the CDR3: TGCAGCGTTGTGCCAGGGACTAATGAGCAGTTCTTC. It translates to CSVVPGTNEQFF.